A single sample gave rise to the 20 T cell receptor beta chains below, sequenced in a study of long-term antiretroviral therapy in people with HIV. Run at survey level, the immunoSEQ assay was version v3.0. TCRdb's copy holds only in-frame clones and misses some; the assay was immunoSEQ multiplex PCR. The sample comprises 25,000 to 35,000 clones, 90% to 97% of which are singletons, and over 2% rests with the top ten. The material was unsorted PBMCs, obtained approximately 6.6 years after starting antiretroviral therapy. The receptors stem from a man under 40 with HIV.

The chain carries TRBV7-2 and TRBJ2-3; TRBD1 matches 9 bases. Germline CDR1 is SGHTA and CDR2 is FQGNSA. V lost 4 bases, J lost 6 bases, and 5 bases stayed unmatched. The CDR3 length is 14 residues. The CDR3 spells CASSSGQGGDTQYF. CDR3 bases: TGTGCCAGCAGCTCGGGACAGGGTGGGGATACGCAGTATTTT.

V usage is TRBV19 and J usage is TRBJ2-5, with TRBD2 matching over 11 bases. The CDR3 contains 16 residues. V shed 0 bases and J 5 bases; nucleotides not matched to a gene: 5. The germline CDR1 and CDR2 sequences are LNHDA and SQIVND (reference sequence). This CDR3 is CASSIDWPSGRETQYF. The CDR3, as DNA: TGTGCCAGTAGTATAGATTGGCCTAGCGGGAGGGAGACCCAGTACTTC. Together with reference TRBV19 and TRBJ2-5, the CDR3 gives the full variable domain: DGGITQSPKYLFRKEGQNVTLSCEQNLNHDAMYWYRQDPGQGLRLIYYSQIVNDFQKGDIAEGYSVSREKKESFPLTVTSAQKNPTAFYLCASSIDWPSGRETQYFGPGTRLLVL.

J is TRBJ1-2 and V is TRBV30; 7 nucleotides match TRBD1. CDR3 length: 12 residues. Germline CDR1 is GTSNPN and CDR2 is SVGIG (reference sequence). J was trimmed by 7 bases and V by 5 bases; bases with no gene match: 7. The CDR3 here is CAWQRGLGGYTF. The DNA for the CDR3 is TGTGCCTGGCAAAGGGGGCTGGGTGGCTACACCTTC.

The gene calls are TRBV6-1 and TRBJ2-1; 7 bases line up with TRBD2. The CDR3 contains 13 residues. Unmatched junction bases numbered 6, after V lost 7 bases and J lost 6 bases. The V gene's germline CDR1 is MNHNS and CDR2 SASEGT. For the CDR3, the DNA is TGTGCCAGCACAGCGGGATTTGGCAATGAGCAGTTCTTC. It translates to CASTAGFGNEQFF.

This clone appeared a single time. The chain uses TRBV6-5 and TRBJ2-2; 8 nucleotides agree with TRBD1. V lost 0 bases, J lost 6 bases, and 3 bases stayed unmatched. The CDR3 covers 15 residues. Germline values: CDR1 MNHEY, CDR2 SVGAGI. The CDR3 is CASSYSRGLSGELFF. The CDR3 DNA is TGTGCCAGCAGTTACTCCAGGGGGCTTTCCGGGGAGCTGTTTTTT.

J is TRBJ1-1 and V is TRBV4-3, with D perhaps TRBD1 (5 bases). Trimming pared 1 base from V and 6 bases from J, leaving 21 bases between. The germline CDR1 and CDR2 sequences are LGHNA and YSLEER. This CDR3 spans 17 amino acids. CDR3 coding DNA: TGCGCCAGCAGCCAAGGGTTTCAGGGCAGGGAGTTCGCTGAAGCTTTCTTT. Translated, it gives CASSQGFQGREFAEAFF.

The sample holds one count of this clone. The chain uses TRBV5-1 and TRBJ2-7; 9 bases match TRBD2. V lost 6 bases to trimming and J lost 3 bases; unmatched junction nucleotides: 4. CDR1 and CDR2 from the germline V gene are SGHRS and YFSETQ. This CDR3 has 13 residues. This CDR3 is CASMAGGRYEQYF. In nucleotides, the CDR3 is TGCGCCAGCATGGCGGGAGGGCGCTACGAGCAGTACTTC.

This chain links TRBV25-1 with TRBJ1-6, with a possible D match to TRBD1 (6 bases). The ends were cut back, 3 bases at V and 10 bases at J, with 10 bases in the middle. The CDR3 has 13 residues. Germline loops: CDR1 MGHDK, CDR2 SYGVNS. Here the CDR3 reads CASSDRGGSPLHF. Here the CDR3 DNA reads TGTGCCAGCAGTGACAGGGGAGGGTCACCCCTCCACTTT. Combining the CDR3 with reference TRBV25-1 and TRBJ1-6 gives the whole variable domain EADIYQTPRYLVIGTGKKITLECSQTMGHDKMYWYQQDPGMELHLIHYSYGVNSTEKGDLSSESTVSRIRTEHFPLTLESARPSHTSQYLCASSDRGGSPLHFGNGTRLTVT.

This sequence joins TRBV27 and TRBJ1-1; D unclear. In germline, CDR1 is MNHEY, CDR2 SMNVEV (reference sequence). The CDR3 has 13 amino acids. Trimming pared 2 bases from V and 0 bases from J, leaving 4 bases between. CDR3 DNA: TGTGCCAGCAGTTTAGGATTGAACACTGAAGCTTTCTTT. Its protein is CASSLGLNTEAFF.

V gene TRBV15 combines with J gene TRBJ2-2, with 10 bases lining up with TRBD1. The CDR3 covers 15 residues. CDR1 is LNHNV and CDR2 is YYDKDF in the germline V gene (reference sequence). Trimming took 5 bases from V and 4 from J; bases not matched to a gene: 4. The CDR3 sequence is CATSPRDRGTGELFF. The CDR3 nucleotides read TGTGCCACCAGCCCCCGGGACAGGGGCACCGGGGAGCTGTTTTTT.

The chain links TRBV7-8 to TRBJ1-1, with 8 bases identical to TRBD1. This CDR3 region has 14 residues. J was trimmed by 7 bases and V by 3 bases; bases with no gene match: 7. Germline assignment: CDR1 SGHVS and CDR2 FQNEAQ. The CDR3 DNA reads TGTGCCAGCAGCTTGGGTCCCGGGACAGGTGAAGCTTTCTTT. Its protein product is CASSLGPGTGEAFF. The full variable domain, with the rest looked up from reference TRBV7-8 and TRBJ1-1, is GAGVSQSPRYKVAKRGQDVALRCDPISGHVSLFWYQQALGQGPEFLTYFQNEAQLDKSGLPSDRFFAERPEGSVSTLKIQRTQQEDSAVYLCASSLGPGTGEAFFGQGTRLTVV.

The chain couples TRBV6-6 to TRBJ1-1; D gene ambiguous. This CDR3 comprises 13 residues. Germline CDR1 is MNHNY and CDR2 is SVGAGI (reference sequence). The germline V and J ends were trimmed by 2 bases and 5 bases, with 9 bases remaining between them. CDR3 residues: CASSYEGGTEAFF. The DNA of the CDR3 is TGTGCCAGCAGTTACGAGGGAGGGACTGAAGCTTTCTTT.

The CDR3 loop reads CASSLLQGGEAFF. CDR3 DNA sequence: TGTGCCAGCAGCCTACTCCAGGGGGGGGAAGCTTTCTTT. The V call is TRBV7-2, the J call TRBJ1-1; 7 bases match TRBD1. This CDR3 region has 13 residues. Germline-derived CDR1 and CDR2 are SGHTA and FQGNSA. V gave up 5 bases and J gave up 8 bases; unmatched junction bases: 8.

This chain joins TRBV2 and TRBJ2-1; 13 positions agree with TRBD2. Germline values: CDR1 SNHLY, CDR2 FYNNEI. Losses at the gene ends were 4 bases for V and 7 bases for J; bases not matched to a gene: 7. The length of the CDR3 is 16 residues. This CDR3 is CASSGPGLAGQNEQFF. The CDR3 DNA sequence: TGTGCCAGCAGTGGGCCGGGACTAGCGGGGCAAAATGAGCAGTTCTTC. Full variable domain (missing parts from reference TRBV2 and TRBJ2-1): EPEVTQTPSHQVTQMGQEVILRCVPISNHLYFYWYRQILGQKVEFLVSFYNNEISEKSEIFDDQFSVERPDGSNFTLKIRSTKLEDSAMYFCASSGPGLAGQNEQFFGPGTRLTVL.

The chain is built from TRBV9 and TRBJ1-2, with unresolved D. From germline, CDR1 is SGDLS and CDR2 YYNGEE. This CDR3 contains 12 residues. V was pared by 2 bases and J by 3 bases, with 5 bases between. CDR3 in DNA: TGTGCCAGCAGCGTCGGGGACTATGGCTACACCTTC. Translating it yields CASSVGDYGYTF. The full variable domain, in which reference TRBV9 and TRBJ1-2 provide the parts outside the CDR3, is DSGVTQTPKHLITATGQRVTLRCSPRSGDLSVYWYQQSLDQGLQFLIQYYNGEERAKGNILERFSAQQFPDLHSELNLSSLELGDSALYFCASSVGDYGYTFGSGTRLTVV.

The chain combines TRBV6-1 with TRBJ1-5, with 8 positions matching TRBD1. The CDR3 runs to 14 residues. Germline CDR1 is MNHNS and CDR2 is SASEGT. V dropped 6 bases and J dropped 5; count of bases not matched to a gene: 6. The CDR3 region is CASSRGQGHQPQHF. The CDR3 DNA is TGTGCCAGCAGCCGAGGACAGGGACATCAGCCCCAGCATTTT.

This rearrangement joins TRBV5-4 to TRBJ2-1; 10 bases are shared with TRBD2. Trimming took 4 bases from V and 6 from J; bases not matched to a gene: 4. CDR1 is SGHNT and CDR2 is YYREEE in the germline V gene (reference sequence). This CDR3 region has 14 residues. In DNA form, the CDR3 reads TGTGCCAGCAGCGTAGCGGGGGGCCCCAATGAGCAGTTCTTC. It yields the protein CASSVAGGPNEQFF.

This clone showed up just once. The chain recombines TRBV4-3 with TRBJ1-5; D call uncertain. Germline V gene sequence: CDR1 LGHNA, CDR2 YSLEER. This CDR3 is 15 amino acids long. Trimming pared 2 bases from V and 4 bases from J, leaving 12 bases between. The CDR3 protein is CASSQIREVNQPQHF. CDR3 DNA: TGCGCCAGCAGCCAAATTCGCGAAGTGAATCAGCCCCAGCATTTT.

The chain has TRBV25-1 and TRBJ2-7, with D uncertain. Trimming took 2 bases from V and 4 from J, leaving 6 bases between them. CDR1 and CDR2 (germline): MGHDK, SYGVNS. The CDR3 sequence is 12 residues long. The DNA for the CDR3 is TGTGCCAGCAGTGAACTGGGTTACGAGCAGTACTTC. Its translation is CASSELGYEQYF.

The chain uses TRBV6-1 and TRBJ1-2; tentatively, D is TRBD1 (6 bases). The CDR3 sequence is 14 residues long. Trimming stripped 6 bases from V and 4 bases from J, with 15 bases between. Looked up from germline, CDR1 is MNHNS and CDR2 is SASEGT. CDR3 sequence: CASRTQGIIYGYTF. The CDR3 coding sequence is TGTGCCAGCAGAACCCAGGGGATTATCTATGGCTACACCTTC.